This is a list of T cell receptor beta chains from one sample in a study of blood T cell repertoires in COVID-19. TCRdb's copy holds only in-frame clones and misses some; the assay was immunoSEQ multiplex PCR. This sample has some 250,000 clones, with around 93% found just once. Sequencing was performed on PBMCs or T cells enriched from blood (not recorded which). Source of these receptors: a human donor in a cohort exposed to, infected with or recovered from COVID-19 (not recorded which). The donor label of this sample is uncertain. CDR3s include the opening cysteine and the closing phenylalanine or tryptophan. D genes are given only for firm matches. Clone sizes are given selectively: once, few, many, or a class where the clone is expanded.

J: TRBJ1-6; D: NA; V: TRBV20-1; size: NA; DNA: TGCAGTGCTGGACAAAATTCACCCCTCCACTTT; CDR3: CSAGQNSPLHF
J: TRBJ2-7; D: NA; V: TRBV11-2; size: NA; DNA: TGTGCCACCTCCGAGGACACTTACGAGCAGTACTTC; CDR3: CATSEDTYEQYF
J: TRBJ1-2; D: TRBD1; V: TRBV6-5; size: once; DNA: TGTGCCAGCAGCTACAGGGGAGGCTACACCTTC; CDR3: CASSYRGGYTF
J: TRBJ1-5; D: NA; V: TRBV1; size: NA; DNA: TGCACCAGCAGTCGACAGGGATCCGAGCCCCAGCATTTT; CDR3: CTSSRQGSEPQHF
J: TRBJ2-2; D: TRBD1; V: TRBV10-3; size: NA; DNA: TGTGCCATCAGTGTGCAAGGGGGCGCGGACACCGGGGAGCTGTTTTTT; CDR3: CAISVQGGADTGELFF
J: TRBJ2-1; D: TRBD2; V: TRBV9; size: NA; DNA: TGTGCCAGCAGCGCCAGGACTAGGGGAGGCGATGAGCAGTTCTTC; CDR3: CASSARTRGGDEQFF
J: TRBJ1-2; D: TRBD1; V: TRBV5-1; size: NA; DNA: TGCGCCAGCAGCGTGACGACAGGGGGAATTAACTATGGCTACACCTTC; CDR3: CASSVTTGGINYGYTF
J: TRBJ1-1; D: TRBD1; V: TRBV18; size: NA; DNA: TGTGCCAGCTCACTACAGGGGGACACTGAAGCTTTCTTT; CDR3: CASSLQGDTEAFF
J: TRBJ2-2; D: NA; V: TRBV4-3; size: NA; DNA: TGCGCCAGCAGCCAAGATCGACAGACCGGGGAGCTGTTTTTT; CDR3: CASSQDRQTGELFF
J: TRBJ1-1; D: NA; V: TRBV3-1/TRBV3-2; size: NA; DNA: TGTGTCAGCAGCCCAAGGGGAACTGAAGCTTTCTTT; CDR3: CVSSPRGTEAFF
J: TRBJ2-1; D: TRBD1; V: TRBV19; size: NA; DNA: TGTGCCAGTAGTGCAGGGGGTTCGAATGAGCAGTTCTTC; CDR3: CASSAGGSNEQFF
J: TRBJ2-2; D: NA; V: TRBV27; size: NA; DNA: TGTGCCAGCAGTCTATCCGGGACTGAAACCGGGGAGCTGTTTTTT; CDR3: CASSLSGTETGELFF
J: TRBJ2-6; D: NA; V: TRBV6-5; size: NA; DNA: TGTGCCAGCAGGGAGACAGATGGGGCCAACGTCCTGACTTTC; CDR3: CASRETDGANVLTF
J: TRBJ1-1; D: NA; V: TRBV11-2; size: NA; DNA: TGTGCCAGCAGCTTGACGGGACTATTGAACACTGAAGCTTTCTTT; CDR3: CASSLTGLLNTEAFF
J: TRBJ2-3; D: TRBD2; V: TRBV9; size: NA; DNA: TGTGCCAGCAGCGTACGGCTAGCGGCCGCAGATACGCAGTATTTT; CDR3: CASSVRLAAADTQYF
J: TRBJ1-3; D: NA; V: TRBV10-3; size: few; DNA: TGTGCCACCCTCAGGGAACTAACCCTTATCGGAAACACCATATATTTT; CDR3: CATLRELTLIGNTIYF
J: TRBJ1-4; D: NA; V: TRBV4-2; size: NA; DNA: TGTGCCAGCAGCCAAGAAGGGGCAGGCAATAATGAAAAACTGTTTTTT; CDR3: CASSQEGAGNNEKLFF
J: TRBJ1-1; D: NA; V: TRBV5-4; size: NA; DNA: TGTGCCAGCAGCGGTGATCCTCAGGGAGGAACTGAAGCTTTCTTT; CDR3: CASSGDPQGGTEAFF
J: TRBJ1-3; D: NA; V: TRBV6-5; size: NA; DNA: NA; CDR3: CASSSVRGNTIYF
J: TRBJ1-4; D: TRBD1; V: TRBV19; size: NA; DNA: TGTGCCAGTAGTATCGGGGACAGGGGGTATGAAAAACTGTTTTTT; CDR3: CASSIGDRGYEKLFF
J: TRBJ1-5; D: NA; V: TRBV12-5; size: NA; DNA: TGTGCTAGTGCCGTGGACACGAGCAATCAGCCCCAGCATTTT; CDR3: CASAVDTSNQPQHF
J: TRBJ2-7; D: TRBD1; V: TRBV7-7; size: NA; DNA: TGTGCCAGCAGCCCAGGGACAGGGAGGGAGCAGTACTTC; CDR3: CASSPGTGREQYF
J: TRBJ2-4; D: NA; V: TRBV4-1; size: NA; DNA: TGCGCCAGCAGCCAAGTCTTAGTAGCCAAAAACATTCAGTACTTC; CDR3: CASSQVLVAKNIQYF
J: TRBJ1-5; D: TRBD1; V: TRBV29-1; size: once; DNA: TGCAGCGTTGCGGCAGGGGGTAGCAATCAGCCCCAGCATTTT; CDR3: CSVAAGGSNQPQHF
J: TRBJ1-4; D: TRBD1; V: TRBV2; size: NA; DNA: TGTGCCAGCAGGGGGGACAGGGGGCGGGAAAAACTGTTTTTT; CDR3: CASRGDRGREKLFF
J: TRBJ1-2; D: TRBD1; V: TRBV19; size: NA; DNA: TGTGCCAGTAGGAGGACAGGGGCCTATGGCTACACCTTC; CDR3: CASRRTGAYGYTF
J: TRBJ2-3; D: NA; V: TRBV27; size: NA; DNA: TGTGCCAGCAGTTTGGGGCCAGATACGCAGTATTTT; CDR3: CASSLGPDTQYF
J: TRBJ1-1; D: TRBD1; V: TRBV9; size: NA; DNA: TGTGCCAGCAGCGCTAGACAGGGGACGAACACTGAAGCTTTCTTT; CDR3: CASSARQGTNTEAFF
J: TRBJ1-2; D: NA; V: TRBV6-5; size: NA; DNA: TGTGCCAGCAGTTACTCTAGGCCGGGAGCTAACTATGGCTACACCTTC; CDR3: CASSYSRPGANYGYTF
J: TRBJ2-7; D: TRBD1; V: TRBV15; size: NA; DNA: TGTGCCACCAGCAGCGCCCCGGGACAGGGGTATGAGCAGTACTTC; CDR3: CATSSAPGQGYEQYF
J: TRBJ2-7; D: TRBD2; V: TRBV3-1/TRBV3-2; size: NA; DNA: TGTGCCAGCAGCCAAGGTAGGGTAGCGGGGGGAGAGCAGTACTTC; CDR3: CASSQGRVAGGEQYF
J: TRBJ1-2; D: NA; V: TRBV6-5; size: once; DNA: TGTGCCAGCAGTTACTCGAGGGCGACGTTAAGTGGCTACACCTTC; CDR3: CASSYSRATLSGYTF
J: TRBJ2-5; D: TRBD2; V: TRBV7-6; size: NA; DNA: TGTGCCAGCAGCGAGGGACTAGCCGCGTTGGAGACCCAGTACTTC; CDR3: CASSEGLAALETQYF
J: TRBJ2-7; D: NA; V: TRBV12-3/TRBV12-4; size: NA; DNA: TGTGCCAGCAGCCGGACAGACTACGAGCAGTACTTC; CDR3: CASSRTDYEQYF
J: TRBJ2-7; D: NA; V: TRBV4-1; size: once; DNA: TGCGCCAGCAGCCAGCCCACAGGGATAAACGAGCAGTACTTC; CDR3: CASSQPTGINEQYF
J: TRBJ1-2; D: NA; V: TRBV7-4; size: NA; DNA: TGTGCCAGCAGCTTAGGCAGAAACTATGGCTACACCTTC; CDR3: CASSLGRNYGYTF